One and the same sample provided the 23 T cell receptor beta chains below, sequenced in a study of blood T cell repertoires in COVID-19. This table comes from immunoSEQ multiplex PCR, and its TCRdb copy is limited to in-frame clones, with some not included. This sample has roughly 140,000 clones, with over 75% found just once. What was sequenced was peripheral blood. The receptors come from a man between 60 and 70 years old with active or convalescent COVID-19.

The genes are TRBV25-1 and TRBJ1-4, with D possibly matching TRBD1 (6 bases). In germline, CDR1 is MGHDK, CDR2 SYGVNS. There are 15 residues in the CDR3. Trimming removed 1 base at V and 5 bases at J, with 11 bases between. The CDR3: CASSEWGRGNEKLFF. The CDR3 DNA reads TGTGCCAGCAGTGAATGGGGAAGGGGGAATGAAAAACTGTTTTTT.

This sequence joins TRBV5-4 and TRBJ2-7, with D perhaps TRBD2 (6 bases). Germline V gene sequence: CDR1 SGHNT, CDR2 YYREEE (reference sequence). Trimming pared 2 bases from V and 1 base from J, leaving 13 bases between. The CDR3 has 15 amino acids. CDR3 protein: CASSLSWGESYEQYF. The CDR3 DNA is TGTGCCAGCAGCTTATCTTGGGGGGAATCCTACGAGCAGTACTTC.

V and J are TRBV29-1 and TRBJ1-5, with TRBD1 as a possible D gene (6 bases). Looked up from germline, CDR1 is SQVTM and CDR2 is ANQGSEA. The CDR3 spans 13 residues. V lost 6 bases to trimming and J lost 6 bases, with 15 bases between them. The CDR3 DNA follows: TGCAGCGTGGGGGCGGGAGGGGGTCAGCCCCAGCATTTT. Its translation is CSVGAGGGQPQHF.

This chain uses TRBV7-3 with TRBJ1-1; possible D gene TRBD1, 6 bases. Deletions cut 2 bases from V and 4 bases from J, with 14 bases between. Germline V gene lookup returns CDR1 SGHTA and CDR2 FQGTGA. This CDR3 region has 15 residues. CDR3 sequence: CASSLQGGVPTEAFF. CDR3 nucleotide sequence: TGTGCCAGCAGCTTACAAGGGGGGGTCCCCACTGAAGCTTTCTTT.

This clone was recorded once. The CDR3 DNA follows: TGTGCCAGCTCACCAATGCTAAATGAGCAGTTCTTC. Translation gives CASSPMLNEQFF. The chain links TRBV18 to TRBJ2-1; unclear D gene. V dropped 2 bases and J dropped 7 bases, with 6 bases sitting between them. The CDR3 has 12 amino acids. CDR1 and CDR2 from the germline V gene are KGHSH and LQKENI.

The chain is built from TRBV15 and TRBJ2-7; D might be TRBD1 (6 bases). CDR1 LNHNV and CDR2 YYDKDF come from the germline V gene (reference sequence). With 0 bases removed from V and 2 bases from J, the gap between germline ends came to 11 bases. The CDR3 length is 15 residues. The CDR3 DNA is TGTGCCACCAGCAGAGACTTAACAGGGACCTACGAGCAGTACTTC. Protein product: CATSRDLTGTYEQYF.

This clone was observed once. CDR3 sequence (DNA): TGTGCCACCAGCACGGGGGTTGCGGTACGTACGCAGTATTTT. This translates into CATSTGVAVRTQYF. This chain uses TRBV15 with TRBJ2-3; tentatively, D is TRBD2 (6 bases). V lost 4 bases and J 8 bases, leaving 16 bases between the germline ends. Germline V gene sequence: CDR1 LNHNV, CDR2 YYDKDF (reference sequence). This CDR3 has 14 amino acids.

This clone has a handful of counts. The CDR3 DNA is TGTGCCAGCACTATTACGGTCGGGACAGCTAACTATGGCTACACCTTC. This translates into CASTITVGTANYGYTF. The V and J genes are TRBV7-9 and TRBJ1-2; 7 positions match TRBD1. In germline, CDR1 is SEHNR, CDR2 FQNEAQ (reference sequence). The V and J ends lost 7 bases and 0 bases, in that order; junction bases with no gene match: 11. The CDR3 contains 16 residues.

Comment on this clone: No conserved phenylalanine or tryptophan is present at the end of the CDR3, so a read error is the likely explanation. The limits of the CDR3 on the DNA are not certain, so only TCRdb's listed CDR3 is given. V usage is TRBV5-1 and J usage is TRBJ2-7; the table's D gene call, TRBD2, was not cross checked with the DNA. CDR1 SGHRS and CDR2 YFSETQ come from the germline V gene. Termini included, the CDR3 measures 14 amino acids. CDR3 loop: CASSSWDRAGTSEG.

The V call is TRBV14, the J call TRBJ2-2; tentatively, D is TRBD2 (5 bases). Trimming pared 4 bases from V and 5 bases from J, leaving 14 bases between. Germline V gives CDR1 SGHDN, CDR2 FVKESK. This CDR3 is 15 amino acids long. The chain's CDR3 is CASSPSWEPTGELFF. CDR3 nucleotides: TGTGCCAGCAGCCCGTCGTGGGAGCCGACCGGGGAGCTGTTTTTT.

J is TRBJ2-3 and V is TRBV5-1; 11 nucleotides agree with TRBD2. With V trimmed by 5 bases and J by 0 bases, 5 bases remained unmatched. Germline V gene data show CDR1 as SGHRS and CDR2 as YFSETQ. CDR3 length: 16 residues. The CDR3 DNA follows: TGCGCCAGCAGTATAGCGGGAGGGCGTAGCACAGATACGCAGTATTTT. Its protein is CASSIAGGRSTDTQYF. Supplemented by reference TRBV5-1 and TRBJ2-3, the full variable domain reads KAGVTQTPRYLIKTRGQQVTLSCSPISGHRSVSWYQQTPGQGLQFLFEYFSETQRNKGNFPGRFSGRQFSNSRSEMNVSTLELGDSALYLCASSIAGGRSTDTQYFGPGTRLTVL.

The chain recombines TRBV27 with TRBJ2-1; 8 bases are shared with TRBD2. The CDR3 has 15 residues. CDR1 and CDR2 (germline): MNHEY, SMNVEV (reference sequence). V lost 5 bases to trimming and J lost 3 bases; unmatched junction nucleotides: 6. CDR3 sequence (DNA): TGTGCCAGCAGTCCCCTGGCGGGAGGCTACAATGAGCAGTTCTTC. Translated: CASSPLAGGYNEQFF.

The chain couples TRBV10-3 to TRBJ2-7, with TRBD2 matching over 7 bases. In germline, CDR1 is ENHRY, CDR2 SYGVKD. The CDR3 is 14 residues long. The ends lost 6 bases at V and 0 bases at J; junction bases unmatched: 5. CDR3 protein: CAISPSGASYEQYF. The DNA for the CDR3 is TGTGCCATCAGCCCCAGCGGGGCCTCCTACGAGCAGTACTTC.

This chain joins TRBV6-2 or TRBV6-3 and TRBJ2-7, with 8 bases identical to TRBD1. The CDR3 has 14 amino acids. Germline V gives CDR1 MNHEY, CDR2 SVGEGT. The J segment lost 0 bases and the V segment lost 4 bases, leaving 2 bases of the junction unmatched. The CDR3 region has the DNA TGTGCCAGCAGTTTTACAGGGGGCTCCTACGAGCAGTACTTC. Translation: CASSFTGGSYEQYF.

This clone was detected ten times or more. The chain employs TRBV6-1 and TRBJ2-5; 10 nucleotides match TRBD1. Germline trimming cut 2 bases from V and 7 bases from J; bases unmatched to any gene: 7. Germline loops: CDR1 MNHNS, CDR2 SASEGT. The CDR3 extends over 15 amino acids. CDR3 in DNA: TGTGCCAGCAGTGAATTGGTAGGACAGGGGGGGACCCAGTACTTC. Translation: CASSELVGQGGTQYF.

V gene TRBV29-1 combines with J gene TRBJ1-1, with D unclear. Trimming removed 3 bases at V and 4 bases at J, with 12 bases between. Germline V lookup: CDR1 SQVTM, CDR2 ANQGSEA. This CDR3 is 13 amino acids long. Here the CDR3 reads CSVDDRGSTEAFF. The CDR3 DNA reads as TGCAGCGTTGATGATCGGGGAAGCACTGAAGCTTTCTTT.

This chain links TRBV4-2 with TRBJ1-1; D is unclear. The CDR3 is 16 amino acids. V dropped 3 bases and J dropped 0 bases, with 14 bases sitting between them. CDR1 and CDR2 (germline): LGHNA, YNFKEQ. This CDR3 is CASSQAVGGLNTEAFF. CDR3 nucleotides: TGTGCCAGCAGCCAGGCCGTCGGAGGGCTGAACACTGAAGCTTTCTTT.

The chain carries TRBV7-8 and TRBJ2-3; D is undetermined. The CDR3 is 13 amino acids. V gave up 8 bases and J gave up 1 base, with 10 bases separating them. The germline V gene encodes CDR1 SGHVS and CDR2 FQNEAQ. The CDR3 here is CASHGWGTDTQYF. CDR3 sequence (DNA): TGTGCCAGCCACGGGTGGGGCACAGATACGCAGTATTTT.

The genes are TRBV3-1 (or the pseudogene TRBV3-2) and TRBJ2-7; 7 nucleotides match TRBD2. Germline V gives CDR1 LGHDT, CDR2 YNNKEL (reference sequence). V shed 6 bases, J shed 5 bases, and the junction held 10 bases outside the gene matches. The CDR3 loop spans 14 amino acids. Here the CDR3 DNA reads TGTGCCAGCAGTCATTTGACTAGCAACCACGAGCAGTACTTC. Its protein is CASSHLTSNHEQYF.

The chain uses TRBV2 and TRBJ2-4; TRBD2 aligns across 10 bases. CDR3 length equals 16 residues. Losses at the gene ends were 3 bases for V and 8 bases for J; bases not matched to a gene: 10. The germline CDR1 and CDR2 sequences are SNHLY and FYNNEI. CDR3 nucleotide sequence: TGTGCCAGCAGTGAGACTAGCGGGCCCTCTCCTGACATTCAGTACTTC. Amino acid sequence: CASSETSGPSPDIQYF. The whole variable domain, remainder taken from reference TRBV2 and TRBJ2-4, is EPEVTQTPSHQVTQMGQEVILRCVPISNHLYFYWYRQILGQKVEFLVSFYNNEISEKSEIFDDQFSVERPDGSNFTLKIRSTKLEDSAMYFCASSETSGPSPDIQYFGAGTRLSVL.

This sequence joins TRBV7-2 and TRBJ2-7; TRBD1 agrees at 7 bases. This CDR3 spans 16 amino acids. Per germline, CDR1 SGHTA and CDR2 FQGNSA. The J segment lost 0 bases and the V segment lost 5 bases, leaving 10 bases of the junction unmatched. The CDR3 reads CASSTQGVQYSYEQYF. In DNA, the CDR3 is TGTGCCAGCAGCACCCAGGGGGTCCAATACTCCTACGAGCAGTACTTC.

The chain links TRBV12-3 or TRBV12-4 to TRBJ2-1; D is undetermined. V dropped 3 bases and J dropped 4 bases, with 7 bases sitting between them. This CDR3 has 13 residues. CDR3 region: CASSLSSYNEQFF. Written as DNA, the CDR3 is TGTGCCAGCAGTTTGTCCAGTTACAATGAGCAGTTCTTC.

V and J are TRBV5-5 and TRBJ1-1; tentatively, D is TRBD1 (6 bases). The germline V and J ends were trimmed by 4 bases and 5 bases, with 9 bases remaining between them. This CDR3 has 12 amino acids. The germline V gene has CDR1 SGHKS and CDR2 YYEKEE (reference sequence). Here the CDR3 DNA reads TGTGCCAGCAGCCGGGGACAAACTGAAGCTTTCTTT. This sequence encodes CASSRGQTEAFF.